The T cell receptor (beta chain) under discussion was sequenced for a study of Graves' ophthalmopathy and Graves' hyperthyroidism. CDR3 size: 14 residues. The germline V gene has CDR1 MNHNS and CDR2 SASEGT. With 2 bases removed from V and 4 bases from J, the gap between germline ends came to 11 bases. This clonotype was counted many times. From RNA, the CDR3 regions of TCR beta chains were amplified and sequenced. Second-round multiplex PCR followed a first-round RT-PCR using HTBI primers. TCRdb re-called the multiplex PCR reads through MiXCR, storing one row per CDR3 protein. The sample has hundreds of thousands of distinct CDR3 sequences, over 20% seen once.

The sequenced material came from peripheral blood. The TCR comes from a woman between 18 and 30 years old with stable Graves' hyperthyroidism. The V gene is TRBV6-1, the J gene TRBJ1-2, with D hard to call. This chain's CDR3 is CASSERRAGYGYTF. DNA for the CDR3: TGTGCCAGCAGTGAAAGGAGGGCCGGCTATGGCTACACCTTC.